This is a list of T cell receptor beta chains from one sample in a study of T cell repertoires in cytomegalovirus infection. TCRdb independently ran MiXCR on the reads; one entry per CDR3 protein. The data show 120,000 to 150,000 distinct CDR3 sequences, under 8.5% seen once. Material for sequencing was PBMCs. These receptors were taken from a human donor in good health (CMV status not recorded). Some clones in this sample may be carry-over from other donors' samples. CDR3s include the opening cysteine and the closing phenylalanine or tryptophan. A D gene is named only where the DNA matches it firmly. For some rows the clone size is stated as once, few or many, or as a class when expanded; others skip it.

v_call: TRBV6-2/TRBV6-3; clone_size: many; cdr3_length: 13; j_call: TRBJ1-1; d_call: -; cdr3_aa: CASSYSIATEAFF; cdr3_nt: TGTGCCAGCAGTTACTCCATCGCCACTGAAGCTTTCTTT
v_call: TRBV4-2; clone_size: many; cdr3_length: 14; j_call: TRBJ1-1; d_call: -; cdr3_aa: CASSQEPRNTEAFF; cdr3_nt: TGTGCCAGCAGCCAAGAACCGAGGAACACTGAAGCTTTCTTT
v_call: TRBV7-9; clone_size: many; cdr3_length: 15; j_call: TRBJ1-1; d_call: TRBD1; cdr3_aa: CASSALQGGNTEAFF; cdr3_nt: TGTGCCAGCAGCGCCCTTCAGGGGGGGAACACTGAAGCTTTCTTT
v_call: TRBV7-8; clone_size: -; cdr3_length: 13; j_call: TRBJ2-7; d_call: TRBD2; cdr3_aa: CASSLRRGGEQYF; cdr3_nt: TGTGCCAGCAGTCTACGACGCGGGGGCGAGCAGTACTTC
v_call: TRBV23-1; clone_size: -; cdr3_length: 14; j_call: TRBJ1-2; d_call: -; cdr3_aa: CASSHPGQRYGYTF; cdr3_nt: TGCGCCAGCAGTCACCCGGGACAACGCTATGGCTACACCTTC
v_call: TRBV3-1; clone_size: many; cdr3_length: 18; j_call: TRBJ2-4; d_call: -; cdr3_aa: CASSQRGAVGLTKNIQYF; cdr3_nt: TGTGCCAGCAGCCAACGAGGTGCCGTGGGCTTGACCAAAAACATTCAGTACTTC
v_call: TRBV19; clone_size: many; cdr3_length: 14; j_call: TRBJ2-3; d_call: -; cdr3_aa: CASSITPGVDTQYF; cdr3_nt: TGTGCCAGTAGTATAACCCCCGGGGTTGATACGCAGTATTTT
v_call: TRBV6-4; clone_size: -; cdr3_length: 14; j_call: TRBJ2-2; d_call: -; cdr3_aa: CASSQDSLTGELFF; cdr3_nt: TGTGCCAGCAGTCAGGACAGCCTTACCGGGGAGCTGTTTTTT
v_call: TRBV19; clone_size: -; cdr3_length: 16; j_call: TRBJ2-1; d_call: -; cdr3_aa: CASSIELRETYNEQFF; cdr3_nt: TGTGCCAGTAGTATAGAATTAAGGGAGACCTACAATGAGCAGTTCTTC
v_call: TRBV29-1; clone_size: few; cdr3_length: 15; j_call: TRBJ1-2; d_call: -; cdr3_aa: CSVEDVLKANYGYTF; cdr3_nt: TGCAGCGTTGAAGACGTCCTGAAGGCTAACTATGGCTACACCTTC
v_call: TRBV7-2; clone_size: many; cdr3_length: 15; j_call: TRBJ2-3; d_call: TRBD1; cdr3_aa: CASSFDRVGTDTQYF; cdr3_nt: TGTGCCAGCAGCTTCGACAGGGTGGGAACAGATACGCAGTATTTT
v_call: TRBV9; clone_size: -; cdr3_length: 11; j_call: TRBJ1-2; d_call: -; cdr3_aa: CASSGRDGYTF; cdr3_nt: TGTGCCAGCAGCGGAAGGGACGGCTACACCTTC
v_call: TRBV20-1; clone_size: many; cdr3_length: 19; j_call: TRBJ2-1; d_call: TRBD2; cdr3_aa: CSARSTAGLAGGRDNEQFF; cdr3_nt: TGCAGTGCTAGATCTACCGCCGGGCTAGCGGGGGGTCGGGACAATGAGCAGTTCTTC
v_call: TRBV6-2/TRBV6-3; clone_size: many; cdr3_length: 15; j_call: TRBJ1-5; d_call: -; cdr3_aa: CASSYFSEGRQPQHF; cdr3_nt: TGTGCCAGCAGTTACTTTTCCGAGGGGAGGCAGCCCCAGCATTTT
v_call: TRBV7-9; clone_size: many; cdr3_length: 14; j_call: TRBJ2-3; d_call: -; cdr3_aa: CASRPDSSTDTQYF; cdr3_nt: TGTGCCAGCAGACCAGACAGTAGCACAGATACGCAGTATTTT
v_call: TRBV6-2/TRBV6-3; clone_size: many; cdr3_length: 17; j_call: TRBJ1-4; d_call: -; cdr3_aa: CASSYSLGRRTNEKLFF; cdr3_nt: TGTGCCAGCAGTTACTCGCTCGGAAGGAGAACTAATGAAAAACTGTTTTTT
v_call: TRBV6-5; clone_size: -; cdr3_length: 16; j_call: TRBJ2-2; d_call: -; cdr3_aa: CASSYSRFNEAGELFF; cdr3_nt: TGTGCCAGCAGTTACTCGAGGTTTAATGAGGCCGGGGAGCTGTTTTTT
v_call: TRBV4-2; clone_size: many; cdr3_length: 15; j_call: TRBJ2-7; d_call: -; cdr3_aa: CASSQEGARGYEQYF; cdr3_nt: TGTGCCAGCAGCCAAGAAGGGGCTAGGGGCTACGAGCAGTACTTC
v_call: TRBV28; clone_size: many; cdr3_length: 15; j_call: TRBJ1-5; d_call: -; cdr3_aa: CASSLWGGPDQPQHF; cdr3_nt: TGTGCCAGCAGTTTGTGGGGGGGTCCTGATCAGCCCCAGCATTTT
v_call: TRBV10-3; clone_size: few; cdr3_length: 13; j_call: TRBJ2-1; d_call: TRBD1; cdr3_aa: CAIRTGDNNEQFF; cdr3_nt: TGTGCCATCAGAACAGGGGATAACAATGAGCAGTTCTTC
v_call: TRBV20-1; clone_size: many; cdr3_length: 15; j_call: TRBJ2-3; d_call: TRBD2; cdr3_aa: CSASTSGRDTDTQYF; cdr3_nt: TGCAGTGCTTCGACTAGCGGTCGAGACACAGATACGCAGTATTTT
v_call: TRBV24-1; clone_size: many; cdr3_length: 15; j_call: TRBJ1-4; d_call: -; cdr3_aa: CATSDPVGGDEKLFF; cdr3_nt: TGTGCCACCAGTGACCCCGTGGGGGGGGATGAAAAACTGTTTTTT
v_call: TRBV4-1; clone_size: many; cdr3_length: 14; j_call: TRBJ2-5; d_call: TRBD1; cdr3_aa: CASSLPDRAETQYF; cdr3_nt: TGCGCCAGCAGCCTCCCCGACAGGGCGGAGACCCAGTACTTC
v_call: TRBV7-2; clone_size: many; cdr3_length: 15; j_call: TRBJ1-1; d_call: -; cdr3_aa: CASSLRGPVNTEAFF; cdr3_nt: TGTGCCAGCAGCTTAAGGGGACCCGTGAACACTGAAGCTTTCTTT
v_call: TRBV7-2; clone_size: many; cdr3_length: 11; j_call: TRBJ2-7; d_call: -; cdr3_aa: CASSLSHEQYF; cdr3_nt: TGTGCCAGCAGCTTAAGCCACGAGCAGTACTTC
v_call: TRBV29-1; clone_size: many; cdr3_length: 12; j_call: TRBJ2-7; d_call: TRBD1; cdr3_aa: CSAEQGSGEQYF; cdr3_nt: TGCAGCGCCGAACAGGGGTCAGGCGAGCAGTACTTC
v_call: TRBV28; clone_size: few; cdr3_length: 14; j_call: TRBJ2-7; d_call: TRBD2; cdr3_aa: CASVTSGVSYEQYF; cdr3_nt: TGTGCCAGTGTGACTAGCGGGGTTTCCTACGAGCAGTACTTC
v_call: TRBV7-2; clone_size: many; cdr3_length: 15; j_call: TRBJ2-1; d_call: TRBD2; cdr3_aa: CASSASGGAYNEQFF; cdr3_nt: TGTGCCAGCAGCGCTAGCGGGGGGGCCTACAATGAGCAGTTCTTC
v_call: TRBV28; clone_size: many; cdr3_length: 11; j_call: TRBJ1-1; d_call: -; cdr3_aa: CASSLVAEAFF; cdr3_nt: TGTGCCAGCAGTTTAGTGGCTGAAGCTTTCTTT
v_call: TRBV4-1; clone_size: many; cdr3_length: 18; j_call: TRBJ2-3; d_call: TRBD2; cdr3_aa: CASSQASPRSSGGDTQYF; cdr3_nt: TGCGCCAGCAGCCAAGCCAGCCCGAGGTCTAGCGGGGGGGATACGCAGTATTTT
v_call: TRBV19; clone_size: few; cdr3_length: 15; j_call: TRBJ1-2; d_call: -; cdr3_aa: CASNSDRQFNYGYTF; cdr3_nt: TGTGCCAGTAACTCGGACAGACAGTTTAACTATGGCTACACCTTC
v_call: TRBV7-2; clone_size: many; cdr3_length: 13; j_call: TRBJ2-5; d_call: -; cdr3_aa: CASSSYVQETQYF; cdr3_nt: TGTGCCAGCAGCTCGTATGTACAAGAGACCCAGTACTTC
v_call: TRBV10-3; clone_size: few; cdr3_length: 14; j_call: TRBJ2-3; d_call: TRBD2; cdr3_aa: CAIKGLADTDTQYF; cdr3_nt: TGTGCCATCAAGGGACTAGCGGACACAGATACGCAGTATTTT
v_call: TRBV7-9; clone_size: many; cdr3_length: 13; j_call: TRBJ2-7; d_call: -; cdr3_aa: CASSSESSYEQYF; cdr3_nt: TGTGCCAGCAGCTCGGAAAGCTCCTACGAGCAGTACTTC
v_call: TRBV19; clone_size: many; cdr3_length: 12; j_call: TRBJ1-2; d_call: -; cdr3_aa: CASNTGTFGYTF; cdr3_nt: TGTGCCAGTAATACCGGGACATTCGGCTACACCTTC
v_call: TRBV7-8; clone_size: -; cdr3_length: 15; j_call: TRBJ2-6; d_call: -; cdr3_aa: CASSKGGSGANVLTF; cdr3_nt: TGTGCCAGCAGCAAAGGAGGGTCTGGGGCCAACGTCCTGACTTTC
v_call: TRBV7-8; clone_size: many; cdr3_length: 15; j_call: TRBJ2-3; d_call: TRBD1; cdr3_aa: CASSFPGTGTDTQYF; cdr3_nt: TGTGCCAGCAGCTTCCCCGGGACAGGCACAGATACGCAGTATTTT
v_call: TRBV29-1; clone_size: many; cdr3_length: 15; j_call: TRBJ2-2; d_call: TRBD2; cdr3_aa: CSVPTSGAYTGELFF; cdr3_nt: TGCAGCGTCCCCACTAGCGGGGCCTATACCGGGGAGCTGTTTTTT
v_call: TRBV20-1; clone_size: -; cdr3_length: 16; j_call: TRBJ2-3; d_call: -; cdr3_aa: CSARPLIRSRTDTQYF; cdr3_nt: TGCAGTGCTAGACCCCTAATTCGGTCCCGCACAGATACGCAGTATTTT
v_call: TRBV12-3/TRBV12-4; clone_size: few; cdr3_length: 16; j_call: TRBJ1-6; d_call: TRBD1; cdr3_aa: CASSLNPGQNNSPLHF; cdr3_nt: TGTGCCAGCAGCCTCAACCCGGGACAGAATAATTCACCCCTCCACTTT
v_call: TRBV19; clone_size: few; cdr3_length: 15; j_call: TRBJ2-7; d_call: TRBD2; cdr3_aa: CASSIASGANYEQYF; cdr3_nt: TGTGCCAGTAGTATCGCCAGCGGGGCCAATTACGAGCAGTACTTC
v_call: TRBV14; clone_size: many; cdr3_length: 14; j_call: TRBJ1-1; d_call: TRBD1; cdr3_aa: CASREQGAWTEAFF; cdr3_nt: TGTGCCAGCAGGGAACAGGGGGCATGGACTGAAGCTTTCTTT
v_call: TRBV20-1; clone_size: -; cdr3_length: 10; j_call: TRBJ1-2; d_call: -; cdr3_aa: CSASPGDYTF; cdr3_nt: TGCAGTGCTTCTCCCGGGGACTACACCTTC
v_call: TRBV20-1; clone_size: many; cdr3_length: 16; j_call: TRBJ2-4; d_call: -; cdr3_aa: CSADFRWGITKNIQYF; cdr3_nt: TGCAGTGCGGACTTTAGGTGGGGTATTACCAAAAACATTCAGTACTTC
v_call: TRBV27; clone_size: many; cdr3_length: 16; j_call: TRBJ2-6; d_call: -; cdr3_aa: CASSRDKALVANVLTF; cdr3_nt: TGTGCCAGCAGCAGGGACAAGGCACTTGTTGCCAACGTCCTGACTTTC
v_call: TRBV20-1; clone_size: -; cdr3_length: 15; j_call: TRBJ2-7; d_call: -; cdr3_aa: CSARPTGSGPYEQYF; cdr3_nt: TGCAGTGCTAGACCAACAGGGTCTGGGCCCTACGAGCAGTACTTC
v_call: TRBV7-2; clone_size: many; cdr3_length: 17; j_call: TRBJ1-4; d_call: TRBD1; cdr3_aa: CASSPGQGIATNEKLFF; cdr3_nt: TGTGCCAGCAGCCCAGGACAGGGGATTGCAACTAATGAAAAACTGTTTTTT
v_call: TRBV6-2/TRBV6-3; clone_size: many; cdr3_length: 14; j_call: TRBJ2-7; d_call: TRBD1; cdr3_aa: CASSQRQGTYEQYF; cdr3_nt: TGTGCCAGCAGCCAGAGACAGGGTACCTACGAGCAGTACTTC
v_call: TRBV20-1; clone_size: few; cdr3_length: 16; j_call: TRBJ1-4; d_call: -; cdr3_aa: CSAPPGRFATNEKLFF; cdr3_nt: TGCAGTGCTCCTCCAGGACGCTTCGCAACTAATGAAAAACTGTTTTTT
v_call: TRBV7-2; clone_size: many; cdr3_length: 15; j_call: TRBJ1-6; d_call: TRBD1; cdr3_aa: CASSYRTGGDSPLHF; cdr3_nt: TGTGCCAGCAGCTACAGGACAGGGGGCGATTCACCCCTCCACTTT
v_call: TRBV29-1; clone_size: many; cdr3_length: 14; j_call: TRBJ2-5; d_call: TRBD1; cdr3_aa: CSVRSDRGSETQYF; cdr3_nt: TGCAGCGTTAGATCAGACAGGGGGTCAGAGACCCAGTACTTC
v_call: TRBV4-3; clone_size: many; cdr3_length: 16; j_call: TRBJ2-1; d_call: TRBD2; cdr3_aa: CASSQVRASGAGGQFF; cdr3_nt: TGCGCCAGCAGCCAAGTACGAGCTAGCGGGGCCGGGGGGCAGTTCTTC
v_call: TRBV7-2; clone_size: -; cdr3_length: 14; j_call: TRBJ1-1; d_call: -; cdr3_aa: CTSRLDGTFSEAFF; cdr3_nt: TGTACCAGCAGATTAGATGGGACATTCTCTGAAGCTTTCTTT
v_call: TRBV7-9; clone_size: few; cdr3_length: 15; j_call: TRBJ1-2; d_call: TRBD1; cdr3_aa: CASSFDRGTSYGYTF; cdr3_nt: TGTGCCAGCAGCTTCGACAGGGGAACAAGCTATGGCTACACCTTC
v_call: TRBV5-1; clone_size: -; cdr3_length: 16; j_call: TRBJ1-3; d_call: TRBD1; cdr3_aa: CASSFTGTGGGNTIYF; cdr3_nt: TGCGCCAGCAGCTTCACCGGGACAGGAGGCGGAAACACCATATATTTT
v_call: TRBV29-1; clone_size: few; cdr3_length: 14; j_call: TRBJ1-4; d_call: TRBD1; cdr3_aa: CSVRRTGGEEKLFF; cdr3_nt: TGCAGCGTTCGGAGGACAGGGGGCGAGGAAAAACTGTTTTTT
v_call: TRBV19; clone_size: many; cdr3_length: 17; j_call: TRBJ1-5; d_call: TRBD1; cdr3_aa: CASSPLTGSGLRQPQHF; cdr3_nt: TGTGCCAGTAGTCCTCTGACAGGGAGTGGGTTGCGTCAGCCCCAGCATTTT